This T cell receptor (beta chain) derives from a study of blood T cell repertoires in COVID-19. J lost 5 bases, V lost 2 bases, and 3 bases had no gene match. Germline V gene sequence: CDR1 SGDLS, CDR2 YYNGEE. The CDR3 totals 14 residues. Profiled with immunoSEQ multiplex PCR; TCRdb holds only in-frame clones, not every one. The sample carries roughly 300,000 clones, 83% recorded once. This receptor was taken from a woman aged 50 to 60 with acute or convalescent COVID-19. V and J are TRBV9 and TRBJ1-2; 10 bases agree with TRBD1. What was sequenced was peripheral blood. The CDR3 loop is CASSVGTGEYGYTF. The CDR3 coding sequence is TGTGCCAGCAGCGTTGGGACAGGGGAGTATGGCTACACCTTC.